What follows are 3 T cell receptor beta chains derived from one specimen sequenced in a study of early T cells in non-severe SARS-CoV-2 infection. TCRdb analysed the 5' RACE reads with MiXCR anew, one entry per CDR3 protein. The sample holds 55,000 to 75,000 distinct CDR3 sequences, under 10% seen once. The material sequenced was whole blood. The receptors stem from an adult who was a healthcare worker with PCR-confirmed SARS-CoV-2 infection or an uninfected control (not recorded which).

The chain is built from TRBV10-3 and TRBJ2-3, with a possible D match to TRBD2 (5 bases). V lost 10 bases and J 2 bases, leaving 16 bases between the germline ends. From germline, CDR1 is ENHRY and CDR2 SYGVKD. The CDR3 totals 14 residues. Written as DNA, the CDR3 is TGTGCCAGCTCGAGCGGTCAGCACACAGATACGCAGTATTTT. Translated: CASSSGQHTDTQYF.

This chain connects TRBV7-6 to TRBJ2-3; the D gene is possibly TRBD2 (5 bases). This CDR3 spans 13 amino acids. Germline V gene lookup returns CDR1 SGHVS and CDR2 FNYEAQ. V was clipped by 5 bases and J by 5 bases, with 11 bases between them. In DNA form, the CDR3 reads TGTGCCAGCAGCGAACGGGCGGGAGATACGCAGTATTTT. Translated: CASSERAGDTQYF.

This clonotype has a count of ten or more. CDR3 protein: CASSESPGLAGVRETQYF. DNA of the CDR3: TGTGCCAGCAGTGAATCCCCAGGGTTAGCGGGAGTAAGAGAGACCCAGTACTTC. The rearrangement links TRBV6-1 to TRBJ2-5; 9 bases line up with TRBD2. The CDR3 covers 18 residues. Germline V gene data show CDR1 as MNHNS and CDR2 as SASEGT. The junction had 14 bases not matched to a gene; V was cut back by 2 bases and J by 4 bases.